The present T cell receptor (beta chain) was sequenced within a study of beta chain features in type 1 diabetes. Study-wide results and limits: For cells with high TCR expression, cDNA sequencing could yield over-representation. Patients showed naive, central memory and Treg TCRB repertoires that appeared more similar than those of healthy donors.

Via CD45RO/CCR7/CD25/CD127/CD95/CD27, cells of the CD4+ naive, central memory, regulatory and stem cell-like memory subsets were sorted. All of the isolated RNA was reverse transcribed, so expressed TCRB transcripts were sequenced. Here immunoSEQ multiplex PCR was the method, and the copy in TCRdb shows in-frame clones only, minus some. The data hold about 620,000 clones, with roughly 16% observed a single time. This clone has just a few counts. Its antigen is currently unknown. This sequence was found in a man between 18 and 29 years old in good health. The specimen sequenced was naive CD4+ T cells from blood.

The CDR3 DNA is TGCGCCAGCAGCCAAGACCACCGGACAGGGGGGCAAGAGACCCAGTACTTC. Its protein is CASSQDHRTGGQETQYF. The V call is TRBV4-3, the J call TRBJ2-5, with TRBD1 matching over 10 bases. Germline V gene data show CDR1 as LGHNA and CDR2 as YSLEER. V lost 0 bases, J lost 2 bases, and 6 bases stayed unmatched. This CDR3 spans 17 amino acids.